This passage covers 10 T cell receptor beta chains from one sample sequenced in a study of T cell clonality in common variable immunodeficiency. Clones were sequenced by immunoSEQ multiplex PCR, and TCRdb holds only the in-frame ones, with some missing. The table lists tens of thousands of clones, with no singletons. Sequenced: peripheral blood mononuclear cells. Source of these receptors: a person aged 18 to 69 in good health.

This clone was observed many times. Coverage ceases 3 residues before the CDR3 finishes, and the germline J gene fills in the end. V and J are TRBV7-3 and TRBJ2-1, with TRBD2 matching over 10 bases. Germline V gene data show CDR1 as SGHTA and CDR2 as FQGTGA. J lost 8 bases, V lost 2 bases, and 6 bases had no gene match. CDR3 length equals 15 residues. This CDR3 reads CASSLGGGTSDEQFF. CDR3 DNA (partial): TGTGCCAGCAGCTTAGGTGGTGGGACTAGCGATGAG.

This clone was seen repeatedly, ten times or more. Read sequence stops 3 residues before the CDR3 end, and the germline J gene provides the missing end. The rearrangement joins TRBV24-1 to TRBJ2-1, with D perhaps being TRBD1 or TRBD2 (6 bases each). This CDR3 is built from 17 residues. Trimming stripped 4 bases from V and 1 base from J, with 16 bases between. Germline V CDR1 and CDR2: KGHDR, SFDVKD. CDR3 amino acids: CATSDPRDTKSYNEQFF. CDR3 DNA, as far as it was read: TGTGCCACCAGTGACCCGCGGGACACAAAATCCTACAATGAG.

This clone was detected ten times or more. At one end, the junction sequence differs from germline, possibly due to a read error. The sequenced fragment ends 3 residues before the CDR3 boundary, so the rest is inferred from the germline J gene. The rearrangement joins TRBV4-2 to TRBJ2-7, with 8 bases that match TRBD2. CDR3 length: 15 residues. Germline CDR1 and CDR2: LGHNA and YNFKEQ. The part of the CDR3 DNA that was read is TGCGCCAGCAGCCAAGCGATAGGGACTAGCTACGAG. This encodes CASSQAIGTSYE. The complete CDR3 protein is CASSQAIGTSYEQYF.

This clone has more than one count but fewer than ten. With the read ending 3 residues before the CDR3 end, the germline J gene is used to fill in that end. V gene TRBV2 combines with J gene TRBJ2-3; 11 bases agree with TRBD2. CDR1 and CDR2 (germline): SNHLY, FYNNEI. This CDR3 region has 17 residues. Incomplete CDR3 DNA: TGTGCCAGCAGGGGACTAGCGGAGGACAGGTCTCAAGAGACG. It encodes CASRGLAEDRSQET. From start to end, the CDR3 is CASRGLAEDRSQETQYF.

There are many counts of this clone. The read finishes 3 residues shy of the CDR3 end, and the germline J gene is used to complete it. The chain couples TRBV7-9 to TRBJ1-4, with TRBD1 matching over 8 bases. With V trimmed by 6 bases and J by 7 bases, 10 bases remained unmatched. Per the germline V gene, CDR1 is SEHNR and CDR2 is FQNEAQ (reference sequence). The CDR3 is made up of 15 amino acids. CDR3 in amino acids: CASRRNRGEGEKLFF. CDR3 DNA, as far as it was read: TGTGCCAGCAGAAGAAACAGGGGGGAAGGTGAAAAA.

The sample holds many counts of this clone. The observed sequence ends 3 residues before the CDR3 terminus, with the missing tail filled in from the germline J gene. The chain employs TRBV7-6 and TRBJ1-4; 7 nucleotides match TRBD1. Germline CDR1 and CDR2: SGHVS and FNYEAQ. Trimming at V came to 5 bases and at J to 8 bases, leaving 8 bases not matched to a gene. The CDR3 has 14 amino acids. The CDR3 loop reads CASSVRQGVEKLFF. The DNA read from the CDR3 is TGTGCCAGCAGCGTTCGACAGGGAGTAGAAAAA. The entire variable domain, with the rest obtained from reference TRBV7-6 and TRBJ1-4, is as follows: GAGVSQSPRYKVTKRGQDVALRCDPISGHVSLYWYRQALGQGPEFLTYFNYEAQQDKSGLPNDRFSAERPEGSISTLTIQRTEQRDSAMYRCASSVRQGVEKLFFGSGTQLSVL.

This clone was observed many times. The read comes to an end 3 residues before the CDR3 does, leaving the germline J gene to fill in the end. The genes are TRBV24-1 and TRBJ1-1; a weak D match, TRBD1 (5 bases). Germline V gene data show CDR1 as KGHDR and CDR2 as SFDVKD. This CDR3 comprises 14 residues. Between the trimmed V and J ends, which lost 7 bases and 0 bases, there was a span of 11 bases. Partial CDR3 DNA: TGTGCCACCAGGGCCGGGGGAGTGAACACTGAA. This codes for CATRAGGVNTE. The whole CDR3 protein reads CATRAGGVNTEAFF.

This clone was recorded at least ten times. The read stops 3 residues short of the end of the CDR3; the missing end is completed from the germline J gene. This sequence joins TRBV4-1 and TRBJ1-2; no clear D gene. V lost 1 base and J 1 base, leaving 4 bases between the germline ends. This CDR3 region has 13 residues. The germline gives CDR1 MGHRA, CDR2 YSYEKL. CDR3 amino acids: CASSQVLNYGYTF. Partial CDR3 DNA: TGCGCCAGCAGCCAAGTACTTAACTATGGC.

This clone was seen ten or more times. The CDR3 goes on 3 residues after the read ends, and that part is filled in from the germline J gene. The J gene is TRBJ1-6, the V gene TRBV5-4, with 7 bases fitting TRBD1. Germline trimming cut 2 bases from V and 0 bases from J; bases unmatched to any gene: 2. Germline loops: CDR1 SGHNT, CDR2 YYREEE (reference sequence). The CDR3 is 16 amino acids. The CDR3 loop is CASSFGQVSYNSPLHF. The covered CDR3 bases are TGTGCCAGCAGCTTCGGACAGGTCTCCTATAATTCACCC.

This clone was seen more than once but under ten times. From the germline J gene comes the end of the CDR3, since the read stops 3 residues before it. The V and J genes are TRBV7-8 and TRBJ1-6, with a possible D match to TRBD1 (5 bases). Germline assignment: CDR1 SGHVS and CDR2 FQNEAQ. The CDR3 has 15 residues. Trimming took 4 bases from V and 10 from J, leaving 17 bases between them. CDR3 sequence: CASSSPPGLGSPLHF. CDR3 bases read: TGTGCCAGCAGCTCCCCCCCAGGGTTAGGCTCACCC.